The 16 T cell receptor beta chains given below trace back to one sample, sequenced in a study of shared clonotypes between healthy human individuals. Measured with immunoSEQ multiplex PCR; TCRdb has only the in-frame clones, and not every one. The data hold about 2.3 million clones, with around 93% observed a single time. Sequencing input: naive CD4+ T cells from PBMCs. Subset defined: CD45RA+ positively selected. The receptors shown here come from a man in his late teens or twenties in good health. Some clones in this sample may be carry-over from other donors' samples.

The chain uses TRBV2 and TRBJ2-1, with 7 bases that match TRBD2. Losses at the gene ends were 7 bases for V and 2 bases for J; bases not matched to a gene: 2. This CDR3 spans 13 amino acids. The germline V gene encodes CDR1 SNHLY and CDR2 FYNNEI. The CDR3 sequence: CASTGTTYNEQFF. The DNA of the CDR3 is TGTGCCAGCACCGGGACTACCTACAATGAGCAGTTCTTC.

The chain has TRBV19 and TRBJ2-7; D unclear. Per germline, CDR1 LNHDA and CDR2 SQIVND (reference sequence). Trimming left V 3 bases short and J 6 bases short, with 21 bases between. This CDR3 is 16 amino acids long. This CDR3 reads CASSIGHSSFSGEQYF. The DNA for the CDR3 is TGTGCCAGTAGTATTGGCCACTCGAGTTTCTCGGGCGAGCAGTACTTC.

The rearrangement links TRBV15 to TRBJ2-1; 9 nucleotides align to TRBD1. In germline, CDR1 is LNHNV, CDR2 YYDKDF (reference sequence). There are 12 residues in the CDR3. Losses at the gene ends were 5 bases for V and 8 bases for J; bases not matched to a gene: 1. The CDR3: CATSGTGHEQFF. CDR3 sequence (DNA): TGTGCCACCAGCGGGACAGGGCATGAGCAGTTCTTC. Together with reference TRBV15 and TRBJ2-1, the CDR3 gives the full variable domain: DAMVIQNPRYQVTQFGKPVTLSCSQTLNHNVMYWYQQKSSQAPKLLFHYYDKDFNNEADTPDNFQSRRPNTSFCFLDIRSPGLGDTAMYLCATSGTGHEQFFGPGTRLTVL.

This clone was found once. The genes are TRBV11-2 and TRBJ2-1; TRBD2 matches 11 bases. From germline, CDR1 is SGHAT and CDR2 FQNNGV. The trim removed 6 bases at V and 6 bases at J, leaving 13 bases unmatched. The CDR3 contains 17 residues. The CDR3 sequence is CASRPWKIAGGPNEQFF. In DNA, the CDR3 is TGTGCCAGCAGGCCCTGGAAAATAGCGGGAGGGCCCAATGAGCAGTTCTTC.

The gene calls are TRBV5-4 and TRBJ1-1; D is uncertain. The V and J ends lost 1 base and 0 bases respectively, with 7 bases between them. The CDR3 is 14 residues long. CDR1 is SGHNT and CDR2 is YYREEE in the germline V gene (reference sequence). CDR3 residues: CASSLSGMNTEAFF. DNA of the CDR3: TGTGCCAGCAGCTTGTCGGGGATGAACACTGAAGCTTTCTTT.

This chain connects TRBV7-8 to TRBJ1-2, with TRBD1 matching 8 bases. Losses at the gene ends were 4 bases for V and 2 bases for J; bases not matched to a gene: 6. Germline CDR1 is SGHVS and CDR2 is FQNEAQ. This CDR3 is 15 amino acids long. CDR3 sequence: CASSSWTGSNYGYTF. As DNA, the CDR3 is TGTGCCAGCAGCTCCTGGACAGGGTCAAACTATGGCTACACCTTC.

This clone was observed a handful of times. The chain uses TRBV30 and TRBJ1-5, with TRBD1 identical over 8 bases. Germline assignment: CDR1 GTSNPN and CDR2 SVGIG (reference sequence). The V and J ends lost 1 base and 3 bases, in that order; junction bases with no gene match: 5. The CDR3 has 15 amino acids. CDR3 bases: TGTGCCTGGAGTGAGGGGCAGGGGGCCAATCAGCCCCAGCATTTT. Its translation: CAWSEGQGANQPQHF.

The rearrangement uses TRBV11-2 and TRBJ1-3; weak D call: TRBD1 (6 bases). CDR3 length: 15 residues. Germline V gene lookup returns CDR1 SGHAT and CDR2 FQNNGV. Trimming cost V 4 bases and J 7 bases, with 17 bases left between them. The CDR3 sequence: CASSSVRNRDNTIYF. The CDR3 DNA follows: TGTGCCAGCAGCTCCGTAAGGAACAGGGACAACACCATATATTTT.

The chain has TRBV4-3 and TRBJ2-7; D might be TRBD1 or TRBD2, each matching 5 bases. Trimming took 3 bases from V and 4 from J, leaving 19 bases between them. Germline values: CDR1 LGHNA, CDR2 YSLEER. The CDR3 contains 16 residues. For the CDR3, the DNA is TGCGCCAGCAGCCAGGAGCTGGGACGAAGGGAGTACGAGCAGTACTTC. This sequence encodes CASSQELGRREYEQYF.

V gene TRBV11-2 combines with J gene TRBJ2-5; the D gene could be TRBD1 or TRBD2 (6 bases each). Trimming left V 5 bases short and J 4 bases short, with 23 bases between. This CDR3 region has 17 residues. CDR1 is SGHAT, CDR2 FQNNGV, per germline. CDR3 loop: CASSEIRGAKERETQYF. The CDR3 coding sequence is TGTGCCAGCAGCGAAATAAGGGGGGCAAAGGAAAGAGAGACCCAGTACTTC.

CDR3 amino acids: CASSSHPNRDAGELFF. CDR3 nucleotides: TGTGCCAGCAGCTCACACCCTAACAGGGATGCCGGGGAGCTGTTTTTT. The V gene is TRBV7-9, the J gene TRBJ2-2; perhaps TRBD1 as D (6 bases). Germline-derived CDR1 and CDR2 are SEHNR and FQNEAQ (reference sequence). This CDR3 spans 16 amino acids. The ends were cut back, 4 bases at V and 6 bases at J, with 18 bases in the middle.

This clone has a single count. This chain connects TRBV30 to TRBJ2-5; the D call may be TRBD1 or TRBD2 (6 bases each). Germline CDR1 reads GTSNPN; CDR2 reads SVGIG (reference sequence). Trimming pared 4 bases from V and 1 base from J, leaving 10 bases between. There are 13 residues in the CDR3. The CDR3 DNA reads TGTGCCTGGAAGAGGGGGGTCCAAGAGACCCAGTACTTC. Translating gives CAWKRGVQETQYF.

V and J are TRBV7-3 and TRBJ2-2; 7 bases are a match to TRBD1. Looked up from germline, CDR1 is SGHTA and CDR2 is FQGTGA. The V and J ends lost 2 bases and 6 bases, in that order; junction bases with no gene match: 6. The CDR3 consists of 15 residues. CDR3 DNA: TGTGCCAGCAGCTTACAACAGGGGTGGGCCGGGGAGCTGTTTTTT. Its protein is CASSLQQGWAGELFF.

The CDR3 sequence: CSVVFAQLTEAFF. As DNA, the CDR3 is TGCAGCGTTGTGTTTGCACAACTCACTGAAGCTTTCTTT. The chain links TRBV29-1 to TRBJ1-1; D is ambiguous. The CDR3 is 13 residues long. V gave up 4 bases and J gave up 4 bases, with 13 bases separating them. CDR1 is SQVTM and CDR2 is ANQGSEA in the germline V gene.

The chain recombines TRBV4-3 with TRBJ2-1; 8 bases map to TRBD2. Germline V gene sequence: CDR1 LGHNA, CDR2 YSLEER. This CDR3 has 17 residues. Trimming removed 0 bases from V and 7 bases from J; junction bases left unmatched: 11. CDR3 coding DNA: TGCGCCAGCAGCCAAGATCTGCGGCGGGAGGTCCAGAATGAGCAGTTCTTC. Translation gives CASSQDLRREVQNEQFF.

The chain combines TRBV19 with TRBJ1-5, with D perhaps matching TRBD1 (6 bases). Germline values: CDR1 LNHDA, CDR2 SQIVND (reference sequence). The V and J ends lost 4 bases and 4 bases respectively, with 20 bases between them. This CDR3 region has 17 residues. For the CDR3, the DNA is TGTGCCAGTAGTAGTGGTTGGCGACAGGCTTCGAATCAGCCCCAGCATTTT. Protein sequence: CASSSGWRQASNQPQHF.